In this sample, the clone carrying this TCR beta chain turned up once. Its antigen remains unidentified. V lost 7 bases and J lost 4, with 13 bases in between. Germline lookup yields CDR1 SNHLY and CDR2 FYNNEI. The CDR3 is 13 residues long. The primer mix had 60 Vbeta and 13 Jbeta primers. Libraries were prepared by immunoSEQ multiplex PCR; TCRdb keeps only in-frame clonotypes and omits some of them. Found here are about 190,000 clones, roughly 80% of them singletons; the top ten hold 1.7%. These data originate in a study of cytomegalovirus exposure and HLA in healthy donors. Study results and limitations: The CMV antigen specificity of a few CMV-associated chains was confirmed through in vitro analysis.

The J gene is TRBJ1-2, the V gene TRBV2; possibly TRBD1 for D (6 bases). The sequencing input was PBMCs. The sequence came from a young woman in good health and CMV-seronegative. The CDR3 sequence is CASKPGVIYGYTF. CDR3 nucleotide sequence: TGTGCCAGCAAGCCAGGGGTAATCTATGGCTACACCTTC.